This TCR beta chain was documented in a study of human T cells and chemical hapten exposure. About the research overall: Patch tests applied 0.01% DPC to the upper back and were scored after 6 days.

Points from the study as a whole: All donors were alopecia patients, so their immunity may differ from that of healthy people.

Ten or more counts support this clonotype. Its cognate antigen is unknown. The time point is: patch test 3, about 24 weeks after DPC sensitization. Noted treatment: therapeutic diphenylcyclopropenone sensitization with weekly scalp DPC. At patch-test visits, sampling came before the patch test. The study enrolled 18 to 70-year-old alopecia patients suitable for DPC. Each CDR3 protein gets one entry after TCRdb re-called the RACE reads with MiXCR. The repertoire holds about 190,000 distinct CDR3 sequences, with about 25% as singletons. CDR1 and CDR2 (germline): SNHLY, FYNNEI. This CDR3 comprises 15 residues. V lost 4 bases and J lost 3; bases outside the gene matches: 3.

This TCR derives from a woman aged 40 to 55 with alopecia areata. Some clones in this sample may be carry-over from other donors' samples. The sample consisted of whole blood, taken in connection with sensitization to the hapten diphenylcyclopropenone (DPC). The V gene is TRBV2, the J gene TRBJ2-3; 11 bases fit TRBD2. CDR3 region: CASSGLAGLTDTQYF. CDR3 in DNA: TGTGCCAGCAGTGGACTAGCGGGATTGACAGATACGCAGTATTTT. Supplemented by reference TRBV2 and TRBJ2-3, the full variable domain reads EPEVTQTPSHQVTQMGQEVILRCVPISNHLYFYWYRQILGQKVEFLVSFYNNEISEKSEIFDDQFSVERPDGSNFTLKIRSTKLEDSAMYFCASSGLAGLTDTQYFGPGTRLTVL.